The 17 T cell receptor beta chains presented below share a single source sample, sequenced in a study of blood T cell repertoires in COVID-19. Generated by immunoSEQ multiplex PCR, the TCRdb table keeps only in-frame clones and is missing some. Among roughly 140,000 clones listed, 88% were seen once. The sequencing sample was made of PBMCs or T cells enriched from blood (not recorded which). These receptors came from a woman aged 30 to 39 with acute COVID-19.

The rearrangement uses TRBV5-1 and TRBJ2-7; D might be TRBD2 (6 bases). The CDR3 extends over 13 amino acids. From germline, CDR1 is SGHRS and CDR2 YFSETQ. Trimming stripped 4 bases from V and 3 bases from J, with 11 bases between. The CDR3 sequence is CASSAGSYYEQYF. The CDR3 DNA reads TGCGCCAGCAGCGCCGGGAGTTACTACGAGCAGTACTTC.

The chain combines TRBV5-6 with TRBJ2-1, with TRBD2 matching over 12 bases. From germline, CDR1 is SGHDT and CDR2 YYEEEE. The CDR3 is 14 residues long. J gave up 7 bases and V 4 bases, and 3 bases lay outside the gene matches. This chain's CDR3 is CASSLAGGVNEQFF. The CDR3 region has the DNA TGTGCCAGCAGCCTAGCGGGAGGGGTGAATGAGCAGTTCTTC.

This clone was detected only a few times. The chain uses TRBV24-1 and TRBJ2-5; TRBD1 matches at 8 bases. The trim removed 5 bases at V and 5 bases at J, leaving 9 bases unmatched. This CDR3 has 15 residues. Germline V lookup: CDR1 KGHDR, CDR2 SFDVKD. CDR3 residues: CATSVGQGGWETQYF. The CDR3 DNA is TGTGCCACCAGTGTTGGACAGGGAGGTTGGGAGACCCAGTACTTC.

This clone was seen just once. This chain links TRBV21-1 with TRBJ1-5; TRBD1, the D gene given by the table, was not confirmed from the DNA. TRBV21-1 is flagged as a pseudogene. The CDR3 totals 20 residues. The CDR3 loop is CASSKGNRDRDPFGNQPQHF. CDR3 DNA: TGTGCCAGCAGCAAAGGGAACCGGGACAGGGATCCCTTCGGCAATCAGCCCCAGCATTTT.

As regards this clone: Other DNA sequences in the sample encode the same CDR3. V gene TRBV28 combines with J gene TRBJ2-7; 7 nucleotides match TRBD1. The V gene's germline CDR1 is MDHEN and CDR2 SYDVKM. Unmatched junction bases numbered 5, after V lost 3 bases and J lost 3 bases. The CDR3 extends over 14 amino acids. In nucleotides, the CDR3 is TGTGCCAGCAGTTTTCTTGACAGGGACTACGAGCAGTACTTC. Translation gives CASSFLDRDYEQYF.

This rearrangement joins TRBV5-6 to TRBJ2-1, with a possible D match to TRBD2 (5 bases). The CDR3 consists of 13 residues. CDR1 SGHDT and CDR2 YYEEEE come from the germline V gene. Trimming pared 0 bases from V and 6 bases from J, leaving 7 bases between. The CDR3 DNA follows: TGTGCCAGCAGCTTGGCACGGGGCAATGAGCAGTTCTTC. Protein product: CASSLARGNEQFF.

The chain joins TRBV15 to TRBJ1-3; D may be TRBD1 (6 bases). Trimming removed 5 bases at V and 0 bases at J, with 14 bases between. The germline V gene encodes CDR1 LNHNV and CDR2 YYDKDF (reference sequence). This CDR3 has 16 residues. CDR3 bases: TGTGCCACCAGCGGCCCGGACAGTTTCTCTGGAAACACCATATATTTT. It translates to CATSGPDSFSGNTIYF. The full variable domain, completed using reference TRBV15 and TRBJ1-3, is DAMVIQNPRYQVTQFGKPVTLSCSQTLNHNVMYWYQQKSSQAPKLLFHYYDKDFNNEADTPDNFQSRRPNTSFCFLDIRSPGLGDTAMYLCATSGPDSFSGNTIYFGEGSWLTVV.

The genes are TRBV3-1 (or the pseudogene TRBV3-2) and TRBJ2-7, with D uncertain. Trimming removed 3 bases at V and 4 bases at J, with 10 bases between. The CDR3 consists of 13 residues. Per germline, CDR1 LGHDT and CDR2 YNNKEL (reference sequence). The CDR3, as DNA: TGTGCCAGCAGCCAGTGGGCCGCTTACGAGCAGTACTTC. This sequence encodes CASSQWAAYEQYF.

This chain links TRBV5-4 with TRBJ1-2; tentatively, D is TRBD1 (6 bases). Trimming took 3 bases from V and 0 from J, leaving 15 bases between them. CDR1 SGHNT and CDR2 YYREEE come from the germline V gene (reference sequence). This CDR3 comprises 16 residues. The CDR3 here is CASSSGLQGSNYGYTF. CDR3 sequence (DNA): TGTGCCAGCAGCTCGGGGTTACAGGGATCTAACTATGGCTACACCTTC.

The chain uses TRBV6-5 and TRBJ1-1, with D tentatively TRBD1 (5 bases). The germline V and J ends were trimmed by 7 bases and 1 base, with 10 bases remaining between them. Germline V gene data show CDR1 as MNHEY and CDR2 as SVGAGI. CDR3 length equals 13 residues. Written as DNA, the CDR3 is TGTGCCAGCACCTGGGGGGGGAACACTGAAGCTTTCTTT. It specifies CASTWGGNTEAFF.

V usage is TRBV29-1 and J usage is TRBJ1-4; unclear D gene. The CDR3 consists of 11 residues. Trimming shortened V by 4 bases and J by 8 bases, and 8 bases separated the two germline ends. Germline-derived CDR1 and CDR2 are SQVTM and ANQGSEA. The CDR3 is CSVGSREKLFF. Here the CDR3 DNA reads TGCAGCGTTGGTTCTAGAGAAAAACTGTTTTTT.

This rearrangement joins TRBV10-3 to TRBJ2-3; 8 nucleotides align to TRBD2. This CDR3 is built from 15 residues. J gave up 2 bases and V 4 bases, and 5 bases lay outside the gene matches. Germline CDR1 reads ENHRY; CDR2 reads SYGVKD. This CDR3 reads CAISGIAGHTDTQYF. CDR3 nucleotide sequence: TGTGCCATCAGTGGGATAGCGGGGCACACAGATACGCAGTATTTT.

The chain combines TRBV27 with TRBJ2-7; 11 positions agree with TRBD2. This CDR3 has 15 amino acids. CDR1 MNHEY and CDR2 SMNVEV come from the germline V gene (reference sequence). V trimming: 5 bases; J trimming: 2 bases; junction bases outside the gene matches: 5. The CDR3 loop is CASSKVAGGPYEQYF. The CDR3 bases are TGTGCCAGCAGTAAGGTAGCGGGAGGGCCCTACGAGCAGTACTTC.

V gene TRBV7-2 combines with J gene TRBJ1-3; 9 positions match TRBD1. Germline CDR1 is SGHTA and CDR2 is FQGNSA. J lost 0 bases, V lost 5 bases, and 8 bases had no gene match. This CDR3 region has 17 residues. CDR3 amino acids: CASSADRGGYSGNTIYF. The CDR3 region has the DNA TGTGCCAGCAGCGCGGACAGGGGTGGCTACTCTGGAAACACCATATATTTT.

The chain is built from TRBV7-9 and TRBJ1-1; D is uncertain. Per germline, CDR1 SEHNR and CDR2 FQNEAQ (reference sequence). The CDR3 consists of 12 residues. With 5 bases removed from V and 7 bases from J, the gap between germline ends came to 11 bases. CDR3 residues: CASSQGGLEAFF. Here the CDR3 DNA reads TGTGCCAGCAGCCAAGGCGGCCTTGAAGCTTTCTTT.

The rearrangement links TRBV19 to TRBJ1-5, with D unclear. V lost 9 bases and J lost 0, with 12 bases in between. Per the germline V gene, CDR1 is LNHDA and CDR2 is SQIVND (reference sequence). The CDR3 sequence is 14 residues long. The CDR3 loop is CASRPEYSNQPQHF. The CDR3 nucleotides read TGTGCCAGCCGTCCGGAGTATAGCAATCAGCCCCAGCATTTT.

The chain has TRBV7-2 and TRBJ1-2; TRBD1 matches at 7 bases. The germline V gene has CDR1 SGHTA and CDR2 FQGNSA. The CDR3 sequence is 14 residues long. With 2 bases clipped from V and 0 bases from J, the junction kept 0 bases outside the gene matches. CDR3 sequence reads: CASSLQGANYGYTF. The CDR3 DNA reads as TGTGCCAGCAGCTTACAGGGGGCTAACTATGGCTACACCTTC. The variable domain in full, with the rest retrieved from reference TRBV7-2 and TRBJ1-2, is GAGVSQSPSNKVTEKGKDVELRCDPISGHTALYWYRQSLGQGLEFLIYFQGNSAPDKSGLPSDRFSAERTGGSVSTLTIQRTQQEDSAVYLCASSLQGANYGYTFGSGTRLTVV.